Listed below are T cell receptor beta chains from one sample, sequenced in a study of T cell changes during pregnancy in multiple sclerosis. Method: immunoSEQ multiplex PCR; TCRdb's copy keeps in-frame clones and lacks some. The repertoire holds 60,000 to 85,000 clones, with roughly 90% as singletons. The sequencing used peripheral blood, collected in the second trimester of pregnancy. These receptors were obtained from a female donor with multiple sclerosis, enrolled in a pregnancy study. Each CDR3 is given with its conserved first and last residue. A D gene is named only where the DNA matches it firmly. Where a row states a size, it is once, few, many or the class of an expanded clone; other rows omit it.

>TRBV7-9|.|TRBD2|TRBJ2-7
TGTGCCAGCAGCTTAGGACTAGCTTACGAGCAGTACTTC
CASSLGLAYEQYF
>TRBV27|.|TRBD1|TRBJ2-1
TGTGCCAGCAGTTCGGACAGGGGCTACAATGAGCAGTTCTTC
CASSSDRGYNEQFF
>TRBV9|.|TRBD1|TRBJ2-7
TGTGCCAGCAGCAGCCGGGACAGATACTACGAGCAGTACTTC
CASSSRDRYYEQYF
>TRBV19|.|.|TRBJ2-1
TGTGCCAGTAGTAAGGCGGGCACCGTCTCTATTAATGAGCAGTTCTTC
CASSKAGTVSINEQFF
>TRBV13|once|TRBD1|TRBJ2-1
TGTGCCAGCAGCTTGATGGGACAGGACCGATACAATGAGCAGTTCTTC
CASSLMGQDRYNEQFF
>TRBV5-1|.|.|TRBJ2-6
TGCGCCAGCAGCTCTGAGGGGGCTGGGGCCAACGTCCTGACTTTC
CASSSEGAGANVLTF
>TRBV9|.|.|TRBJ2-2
TGTGCCAGCAGCGTAGGCGGAGCGGAGACCGGGGAGCTGTTTTTT
CASSVGGAETGELFF
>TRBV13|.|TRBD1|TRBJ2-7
TGTGCCAGCAGCTTAGGGGGACAGGGCTACGAGCAGTACTTC
CASSLGGQGYEQYF
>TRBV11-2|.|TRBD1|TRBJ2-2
TGTGCCAGCAGCTTCATAGGGACAGGTGTTACCGGGGAGCTGTTTTTT
CASSFIGTGVTGELFF
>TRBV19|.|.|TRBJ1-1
TGTGCCAGTAGCCTCGCGTTGGACACTGAAGCTTTCTTT
CASSLALDTEAFF
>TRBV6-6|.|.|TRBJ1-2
TGTGCCAGCAAGTCCGGGGGAGACTATGGCTACACCTTC
CASKSGGDYGYTF
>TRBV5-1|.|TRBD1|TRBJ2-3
TGCGCCAGCAGCCCCCGGGACAGGGTATTAACAGATACGCAGTATTTT
CASSPRDRVLTDTQYF
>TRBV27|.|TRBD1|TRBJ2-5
TGTGCCAGCGGCCCGGGACAGGGTGGGGAGACCCAGTACTTC
CASGPGQGGETQYF
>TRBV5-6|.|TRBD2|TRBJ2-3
TGTGCCAGCAGCTCCCCCGGACTAGCGGGGGGACACACAGATACGCAGTATTTT
CASSSPGLAGGHTDTQYF
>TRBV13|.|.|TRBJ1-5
TGTGCCAGCAGCTTAGGGGGGCCCAGCAATCAGCCCCAGCATTTT
CASSLGGPSNQPQHF
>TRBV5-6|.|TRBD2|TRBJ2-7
TGTGCCAGCAGCCCTGGGTGGGGGGGGTACGAGCAGTACTTC
CASSPGWGGYEQYF
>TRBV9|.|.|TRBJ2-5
TGTGCCAGCAGCCTTAGGGGGGGACCCCAAGAGACCCAGTACTTC
CASSLRGGPQETQYF
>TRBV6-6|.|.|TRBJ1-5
TGTGCCAGAAGAGATCTTAGCAATCAGCCCCAGCATTTT
CARRDLSNQPQHF
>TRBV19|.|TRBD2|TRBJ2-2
TGTGCCAGTAGTCTTAGCGGGAGGGAGGCCACCGGGGAGCTGTTTTTT
CASSLSGREATGELFF
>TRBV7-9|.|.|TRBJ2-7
TGTGCCAGCAGCTCAACAGTGGCATGGGGGACAAATTACGAGCAGTACTTC
CASSSTVAWGTNYEQYF
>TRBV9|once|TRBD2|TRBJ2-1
TGTGCCAGCAGCGTAGTGGGTAGCGGGGGATCGAGGAATGAGCAGTTCTTC
CASSVVGSGGSRNEQFF
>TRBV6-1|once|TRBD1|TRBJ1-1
TGTGCCAGCAGTGAAGTGGGGTACCGGGACAGGGTGACTGGACCTGAAGCTTTCTTT
CASSEVGYRDRVTGPEAFF
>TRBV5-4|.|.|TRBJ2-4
TGTGCCAGCTCCGCCCCGACGGGGGATGAAAACATTCAGTACTTC
CASSAPTGDENIQYF
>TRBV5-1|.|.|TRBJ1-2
TGCGCCAGCAGCTTGGCCAAGGACAAAATTTCGGCCAACTATGGCTACACCTTC
CASSLAKDKISANYGYTF
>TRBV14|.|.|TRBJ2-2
TGTGCCAGCAGCCAACGAGCGGGCGACGACACCGGGGAGCTGTTTTTT
CASSQRAGDDTGELFF
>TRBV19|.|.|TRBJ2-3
TGTGCCAGTAGTAGGAGGGAGGTTAGCACAGATACGCAGTATTTT
CASSRREVSTDTQYF
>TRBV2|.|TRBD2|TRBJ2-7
TGTGCCAGCAATCTAGCGGGGCCCTCCTACGAGCAGTACTTC
CASNLAGPSYEQYF
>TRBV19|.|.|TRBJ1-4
TGTGCCAGTAGTACGCAGGGGATGCGCGAAAAACTGTTTTTT
CASSTQGMREKLFF
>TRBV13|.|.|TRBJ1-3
TGTGCCAGCAGCTTAGGCCGGAGTAGATTCCTCTCTGGAAACACCATATATTTT
CASSLGRSRFLSGNTIYF
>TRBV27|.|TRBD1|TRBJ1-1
TGTGCCAGCAGGCGGACAGGGTATAGGGCGAACACTGAAGCTTTCTTT
CASRRTGYRANTEAFF
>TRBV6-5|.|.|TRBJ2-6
TGTGCCAGCAGTAGTACAGACTCTGGGGCCAACGTCCTGACTTTC
CASSSTDSGANVLTF
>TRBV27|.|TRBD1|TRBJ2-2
TGTGCCAGCAGTTCAAAACAGGGGGCAGGGGAGCTGTTTTTT
CASSSKQGAGELFF
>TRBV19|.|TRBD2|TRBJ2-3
TGTGCCGCTAGGGCGGGGGGCGTAGATACGCAGTATTTT
CAARAGGVDTQYF
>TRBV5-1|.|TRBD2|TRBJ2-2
TGCGCCAGCAGCTTGGGGCTAGCGGTAGACACCGGGGAGCTGTTTTTT
CASSLGLAVDTGELFF
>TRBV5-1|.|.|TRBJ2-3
TGCGCCAGCAGTTTTGGTAGCCCAGATACGCAGTATTTT
CASSFGSPDTQYF
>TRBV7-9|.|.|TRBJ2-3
TGTGCCAGCAGCTTCGCGGGGCCTAGCACAGATACGCAGTATTTT
CASSFAGPSTDTQYF